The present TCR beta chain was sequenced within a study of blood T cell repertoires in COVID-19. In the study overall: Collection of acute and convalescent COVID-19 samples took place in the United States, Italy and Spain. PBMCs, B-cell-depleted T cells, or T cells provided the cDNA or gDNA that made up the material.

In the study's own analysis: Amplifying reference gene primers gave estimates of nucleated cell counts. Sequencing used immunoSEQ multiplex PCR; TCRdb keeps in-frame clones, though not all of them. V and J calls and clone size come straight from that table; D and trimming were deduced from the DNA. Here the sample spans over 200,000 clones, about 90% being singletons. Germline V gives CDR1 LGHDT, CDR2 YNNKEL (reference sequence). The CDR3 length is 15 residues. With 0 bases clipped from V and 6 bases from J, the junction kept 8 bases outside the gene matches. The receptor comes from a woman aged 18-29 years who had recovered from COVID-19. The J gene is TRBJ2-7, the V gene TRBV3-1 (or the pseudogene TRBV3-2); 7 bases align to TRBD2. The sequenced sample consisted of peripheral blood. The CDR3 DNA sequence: TGTGCCAGCAGCCAAGATCGAAGCGGGACGCCCGAGCAGTACTTC. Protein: CASSQDRSGTPEQYF.